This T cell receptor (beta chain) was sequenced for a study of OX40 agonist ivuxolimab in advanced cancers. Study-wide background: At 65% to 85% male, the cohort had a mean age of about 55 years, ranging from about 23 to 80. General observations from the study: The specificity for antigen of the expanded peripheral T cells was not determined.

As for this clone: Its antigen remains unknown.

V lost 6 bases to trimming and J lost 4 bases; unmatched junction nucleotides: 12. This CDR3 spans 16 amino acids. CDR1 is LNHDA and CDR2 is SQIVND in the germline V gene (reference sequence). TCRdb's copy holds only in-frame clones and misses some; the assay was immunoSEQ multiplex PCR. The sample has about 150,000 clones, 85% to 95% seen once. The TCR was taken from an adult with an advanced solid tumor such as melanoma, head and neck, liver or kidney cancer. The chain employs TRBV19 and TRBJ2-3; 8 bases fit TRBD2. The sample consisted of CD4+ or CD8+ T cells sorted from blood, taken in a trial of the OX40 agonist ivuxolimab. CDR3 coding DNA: TGTGCCAGTAGCCTACGGTCCAGCGGGGGTCCAGATACGCAGTATTTT. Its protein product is CASSLRSSGGPDTQYF.